This T cell receptor (beta chain) comes out of a study of cytomegalovirus exposure and HLA in healthy donors (dated by TCRdb to 2015 to 2018). As for the study more broadly: In an earlier analysis of 587 of the donors, 250 to 350 Gb of sequence data and about 110 million unique TCR beta sequences from about 179 million T cells were reported. About 300 gigabases of sequencing data and approximately 85 million unique TCR sequences were included in an early release covering under 650 HLA-typed donors. Of the roughly 400 genotyped donors, about 84% fell in the genetic ancestry cluster associated with self-reported Caucasian donors. The aim of the study was to test whether cataloging public T cell receptors could identify signatures of past pathogen exposure. The study used immunosequencing to profile the T cell repertoires of under 700 subjects and linked those repertoires to cytomegalovirus serostatus. Besides the first cohort of hundreds of subjects, a separate validation cohort made up of 120 different subjects was used. To predict cytomegalovirus infection status, the study combined high-throughput TCR immunosequencing, statistical association of individual TCRs with disease status, and machine learning. A later analysis re-analyzed previously published TCR beta repertoires from 550 to 700 donors and added high-resolution HLA genotyping to study TCR occurrence patterns. Rather than drawing on any new phenotypic data, the later analysis identified candidate immune exposures from TCR beta sequences and the way those sequences occurred across donors. In an earlier analysis of several hundred of the donors, high-throughput TCR beta sequencing was used to judge whether each TCR beta V gene segment behaved as functional or pseudogenic. Donor age, sex, ethnicity and CMV serostatus were collected together with the repertoire data. A later genetic analysis used genome-wide SNP genotypes for about three fifths of the 666 donors, treating that subset as a discovery cohort. Every discovery cohort repertoire had been produced on one sequencing platform. HLA typing covered class I and class II loci at four-digit resolution. The number of donors typed differed by locus, with roughly 629-640 for A, B, C, DRB1 and DQB1, roughly 520 for DQA1, some 570 for DPA1, and some 470 for DPB1. Four to six DR-DQ haplotypes were handled as single units for association and clustering because linkage in the cohort was strong. On average, 235,054 unique TCR beta nucleotide sequences were sequenced per donor among 398 genotyped donors of the cohort, with roughly 18% of those sequences being non-productive. Study-wide findings and limitations: In this cohort, only TCR beta chains were sequenced, and detectable features were limited by the absence of alpha or paired-chain data. According to a later genetic analysis, donors in an Asian-associated ancestry cluster had fewer N-insertions in productive TCRs than the roughly 660-donor mean. Sequencing depth was assumed to be roughly uniform across donors in the presence/absence analyses, though that assumption may not hold. When HLA alleles, especially DR and DQ, strongly co-occurred, attributing TCR associations to individual alleles was difficult. Specific HLA alleles were associated with roughly 16,000 TCR beta sequences at a false discovery rate of 0.05 in a later analysis. Linkage disequilibrium might explain the correlated functional status among segregating V segments, but an unknown experimental factor could not be excluded. Because HLA typing was unavailable for some donors at each locus, only the typed subset was used in association tests. The authors suggested that the approach could potentially be generalized to other disease states and immunological phenotypes. An association between a missense DCLRE1C variant and V-gene and J-gene trimming of TCR beta chains was found in a later genetic analysis and replicated in an independent cohort. In a later analysis, several top co-occurrence clusters were reported to appear linked to parvovirus B19, influenza, CMV and Epstein-Barr virus. A further reported finding was that TCR beta sequences accurately predicted the HLA-A and HLA-B alleles for most subjects in the first cohort. Most TCR sequences were observed very rarely across donors, whereas some public TCRs were present in many individuals. According to a later analysis, TCR association rates differed among HLA loci, with DRB1 alleles showing the most associated TCRs and HLA-C alleles showing the fewest. Some IMGT-functional V segments, including TRBV6-2 and TRBV6-3, could not be distinguished by the 87-base-pair reads and were therefore excluded. In vitro tests confirmed that a few of the cytomegalovirus-associated TCR beta chains recognize cytomegalovirus antigens. The classifier was reported to diagnose cytomegalovirus status with high specificity and sensitivity in both the original and validation cohorts. The sequencing pipeline was judged likely to have produced a cluster of highly shared sequence variants as a technical artifact. Compared with equally common non-associated chains, HLA-associated TCR beta chains in a later analysis were more clonally expanded and had lower generation probabilities. In the study, 150 to 200 TCR beta chains were listed as associated with cytomegalovirus. Because counts were too low, approximately 18 rarely observed V segments, including chromosome 9 orphons, were excluded from the earlier analysis of several hundred of the donors. In a later analysis, most CMV-associated TCR beta chains were found to appear HLA-restricted, with HLA associations seemingly driven largely by CMV exposure. An earlier analysis of around 600 of the donors showed that most TCR beta V segments appeared in productive rearrangements either about 87% or about 30% of the time, which broadly matched IMGT annotations. CMV serostatus was the only immune exposure information available for the cohort.

The cohort comprised 670 or so healthy bone marrow donors. All cohort members were sampled while nominally healthy, although unrecorded immune exposures were likely present. The donor tested CMV seropositive, placing the donor among the 290 or so seropositive members of the cohort. Every donor gave a peripheral blood sample, and the peripheral blood mononuclear cells from that sample were used for TCR beta sequencing. The Qiagen DNeasy Blood Extraction Kit was used to extract genomic DNA from the blood cell samples. This clone is a singleton in its sample. No cognate antigen has been identified for it. No much larger clone exists at a distance of one base, and base qualities are not known. Receptors were amplified or captured by the immunoSEQ multiplex PCR assay. The multiplex PCR relied on a mix of 60 forward primers for TCR Vbeta segments and 13 reverse primers for TCR Jbeta segments. The CDR3 region of rearranged TCR beta genes was amplified from genomic DNA by a multiplex PCR assay. Amplified TCR beta libraries were sequenced as 87-base-pair reads on the Illumina HiSeq System. On the authors' methods: A later analysis counted about 76 million unique TCR beta chains across the 670 or so repertoires, and 9.5 million to 11 million of these chains were shared by at least two donors. To remove PCR and sequencing errors, raw reads were error-corrected and collapsed into unique sequences using a nearest-neighbor algorithm that merged closely related sequences. Alignment of CDR3 sequences to IMGT reference sequences was used to assign V, D and J gene segments. For a sequence to be retained, a match of at least six nucleotides to both a V gene segment and a J gene segment was required. Rearrangements were classified as productive when the CDR3 lacked stop codons and remained in frame with V and J, and all other rearrangements were classified as non-productive. Following IMGT convention, CDR3 was defined as the stretch from the second conserved V-encoded cysteine up to the conserved J-encoded phenylalanine. In an earlier analysis of more than 550 of the donors, sequences lacking an unambiguous match to a single V gene segment were excluded. In an earlier analysis of a few hundred of the donors, a V segment was called functional when productive rearrangements were above 56.7%, and segregating when the standard deviation between donors exceeded 5%. To diagnose cytomegalovirus status from the catalog of TCR beta chain sequences, a statistical classification framework was built. A later analysis assigned V and J genes by comparing TCR nucleotide sequences with IMGT/GENE-DB human TR gene sequences. Using the TCRdist pipeline, a later analysis assigned CDR3 sequences along with most-parsimonious VDJ recombination scenarios. In a later analysis, each TCR beta chain was defined by its CDR3 amino acid sequence together with its V-gene family, and reads without a unique V-gene family were excluded. A later analysis removed 450 to 600 highly shared, low-generation-probability nucleotide sequences to deal with suspected cross-contamination and a sequencing artifact. For each public chain, a later analysis derived a clonal expansion index from normalized ranks of inferred template counts within each repertoire. Generation probabilities in a later analysis came from a VDJ recombination model fitted to out-of-frame rearrangements, and those results were checked against IGoR. A later analysis scored TCR-TCR, TCR-HLA and TCR-CMV co-occurrence with hypergeometric tests, applying a repertoire-size bias correction to TCR pairs. To estimate false discovery rates, a later analysis permuted the HLA or CMV assignments 20 times. In a later analysis, co-occurring TCRs were grouped using DBSCAN, with TCRdist sequence similarity added in when clustering inside HLA-allele-positive subsets. For co-occurrence clustering, repertoires with fewer than 30,000 or more than 120,000 public chains were excluded, along with several repertoires with anomalous nucleotide sharing. Not all clones reach the TCRdb copy of this immuneACCESS table, which keeps in-frame sequences only. Checked studies attribute under half of the gap to unresolved V genes and leave the rest unexplained. V and J calls and clone size are as listed in that table; D and trimming were resolved from the DNA. Here the sample has approximately 170,000 clones; about 75% occur a single time. The ten largest clones add up to about 4.3% of the sample.

Unmatched junction bases come to 5, with V trimmed by 0 bases and J by 8 bases. Including cysteine and phenylalanine, the CDR3 has 14 amino acids. The CDR3 DNA has 42 bases and is translated from base 1. The germline V gene (reference sequence) sets CDR1 to SGHNT and CDR2 to YYREEE. In this chain, TRBV5-4 is recombined with TRBJ2-1; TRBD1 matches 7 bases in the middle. This TCR was recovered from a man aged 18 to 29 in good health and CMV-seropositive. Sequenced: PBMCs. The CDR3 sequence is CASSLENRGDEQFF. The sequenced DNA is TGTGCCAGCAGCTTGGAAAACAGGGGCGATGAGCAGTTCTTC.